This TCR beta chain was profiled in a study of cytomegalovirus exposure and HLA in healthy donors. Trimming shortened V by 3 bases and J by 2 bases, and 23 bases separated the two germline ends. CDR1 and CDR2 from the germline V gene are MRHNA and SNTAGT. The CDR3 loop spans 19 amino acids. Study-level findings and limits: Most TCR sequences were seen very rarely across donors, but some public TCRs occurred in many.

Concerning this clone itself: Its antigen is unknown.

The method was immunoSEQ multiplex PCR; TCRdb's version includes in-frame clones alone and lacks a portion of them. The table records hundreds of thousands of clones, about 90% of them present only once. The rearrangement uses TRBV6-4 and TRBJ2-1; D not resolved. The TCR comes from a woman in her twenties or thirties in good health and CMV-seronegative. Sequencing was done on a sample of PBMCs. For the CDR3, the DNA is TGTGCCAGCAGTGATTCCCCCCTCGGTGGGTCGCGGCCCTACAATGAGCAGTTCTTC. Its protein product is CASSDSPLGGSRPYNEQFF.